The 29 T cell receptor beta chains reported below all come from one sample, sequenced in a study of CD8 T cell repertoires and HIV-1 epitope variants. Sequencing used immunoSEQ multiplex PCR; TCRdb keeps in-frame clones, though not all of them. This sample has a few thousand clones; 65% to 70% occur once, and the top ten carry roughly two fifths. These receptors are not linked to any known antigen. Sequenced input: cultured CD8+ T cells derived from PBMCs. These receptors came from a male donor with HIV.

The chain couples TRBV2 to TRBJ2-2; 7 positions match TRBD1. CDR3 length equals 16 residues. The junction had 9 bases not matched to a gene; V was cut back by 1 base and J by 7 bases. The germline gives CDR1 SNHLY, CDR2 FYNNEI. The CDR3, as DNA: TGTGCCAGCAGTGAAGATTGGGCAGGGGGTGGCGGGGAGCTGTTTTTT. As protein: CASSEDWAGGGGELFF.

V and J are TRBV6-5 and TRBJ2-7; the D gene is possibly TRBD1 (6 bases). Germline-derived CDR1 and CDR2 are MNHEY and SVGAGI. CDR3 size: 14 residues. The V end lost 5 bases, the J end lost 3 bases, and 14 bases lay between the germline ends. CDR3 bases: TGTGCCAGCAGTGCTCGGGACAACGGCTACGAGCAGTACTTC. It specifies CASSARDNGYEQYF.

The V and J genes are TRBV7-2 and TRBJ1-4; tentatively, D is TRBD1 (6 bases). V dropped 5 bases and J dropped 8 bases, with 15 bases sitting between them. This CDR3 region has 14 residues. CDR1 SGHTA and CDR2 FQGNSA come from the germline V gene. The CDR3 DNA reads TGTGCCAGCAGCGGAGCGGGGGCTCGAGAAAAACTGTTTTTT. Its translation is CASSGAGAREKLFF.

The chain employs TRBV5-1 and TRBJ1-4; the match to TRBD1 covers 7 bases. V shed 4 bases and J 6 bases; nucleotides not matched to a gene: 6. The CDR3 runs 14 residues. Germline V gene data show CDR1 as SGHRS and CDR2 as YFSETQ. The CDR3 reads CASSRLGTDEKLFF. The CDR3, as DNA: TGCGCCAGCAGCAGGCTAGGGACAGATGAAAAACTGTTTTTT.

The chain carries TRBV27 and TRBJ1-4; a weak D match, TRBD1 (5 bases). In germline, CDR1 is MNHEY, CDR2 SMNVEV (reference sequence). Trimming stripped 1 base from V and 8 bases from J, with 14 bases between. The CDR3 extends over 15 amino acids. This CDR3 reads CASSLFGGYGEKLFF. The CDR3 DNA reads as TGTGCCAGCAGTTTATTCGGGGGGTATGGGGAAAAACTGTTTTTT.

This chain uses TRBV10-2 with TRBJ2-3; 8 nucleotides match TRBD2. Per germline, CDR1 WSHSY and CDR2 SAAADI. CDR3 length equals 17 residues. J was trimmed by 3 bases and V by 5 bases; bases with no gene match: 13. Here the CDR3 DNA reads TGCGCCAGCAGTCATTTCGGCGGGACTAGAGGTACAGATACGCAGTATTTT. Translating gives CASSHFGGTRGTDTQYF.

The V and J genes are TRBV28 and TRBJ2-1, with no clear D. Trimming cost V 6 bases and J 8 bases, with 17 bases left between them. The CDR3 length is 14 residues. The germline gives CDR1 MDHEN, CDR2 SYDVKM. CDR3 loop: CASREVGRGDEQFF. CDR3 nucleotides: TGTGCCAGCAGAGAGGTGGGCCGAGGCGATGAGCAGTTCTTC.

The rearrangement uses TRBV27 and TRBJ1-2; 10 nucleotides align to TRBD1. The ends lost 0 bases at V and 5 bases at J; junction bases unmatched: 9. The CDR3 length is 17 residues. In germline, CDR1 is MNHEY, CDR2 SMNVEV (reference sequence). CDR3 DNA sequence: TGTGCCAGCAGTTTATCAGGGGGACAGGGGTTAGGATATGGCTACACCTTC. Encoded protein: CASSLSGGQGLGYGYTF.

This clone was observed a handful of times. V is TRBV4-3 and J is TRBJ2-6; no reliable D call. This CDR3 is built from 16 residues. Germline loops: CDR1 LGHNA, CDR2 YSLEER. Trimming stripped 0 bases from V and 2 bases from J, with 8 bases between. DNA of the CDR3: TGCGCCAGCAGCCAAGATAGGGTAACTGGGGCCAACGTCCTGACTTTC. Residues: CASSQDRVTGANVLTF.

This clone was observed once. The chain uses TRBV29-1 and TRBJ2-4; 8 positions match TRBD1. This CDR3 comprises 14 residues. With V trimmed by 4 bases and J by 6 bases, 8 bases remained unmatched. Germline CDR1 SQVTM, CDR2 ANQGSEA. The CDR3 protein is CSVGPRGQGNIQYF. As DNA, the CDR3 is TGCAGCGTTGGCCCCAGGGGGCAGGGAAACATTCAGTACTTC.

The chain joins TRBV28 to TRBJ2-1, with D hard to call. This CDR3 spans 15 amino acids. Germline CDR1 is MDHEN and CDR2 is SYDVKM. V was trimmed by 5 bases and J by 2 bases, leaving 13 bases between them. The CDR3 region is CASSPQASTYNEQFF. CDR3 sequence (DNA): TGTGCCAGCAGTCCCCAGGCGAGCACCTACAATGAGCAGTTCTTC.

The rearrangement uses TRBV6-5 and TRBJ2-5; D may correspond to TRBD1 or TRBD2 (5 bases each). This CDR3 is 13 amino acids long. V was cut by 2 bases and J by 7 bases, with 11 bases left in between. Germline V CDR1 and CDR2: MNHEY, SVGAGI. CDR3 in DNA: TGTGCCAGCAGTTACGGGGGATTAGGGACCCAGTACTTC. Protein: CASSYGGLGTQYF.

V and J are TRBV19 and TRBJ2-5; 8 bases are a match to TRBD2. CDR1 and CDR2 (germline): LNHDA, SQIVND (reference sequence). With V trimmed by 5 bases and J by 2 bases, 4 bases remained unmatched. The CDR3 contains 14 residues. In nucleotides, the CDR3 is TGTGCCAGTAGTCTTCCGGGAGGGCAAGAGACCCAGTACTTC. This sequence encodes CASSLPGGQETQYF.

The sample holds a few counts of this clone. The rearrangement uses TRBV2 and TRBJ1-5; D is ambiguous. From germline, CDR1 is SNHLY and CDR2 FYNNEI. This CDR3 has 16 residues. Deletions cut 6 bases from V and 0 bases from J, with 15 bases between. CDR3 DNA sequence: TGTGCCAGCAGGCGCGGCAGAGAGAATAGCAATCAGCCCCAGCATTTT. This translates into CASRRGRENSNQPQHF.

The rearrangement joins TRBV15 to TRBJ1-1; D not certain. V was cut by 0 bases and J by 1 base, with 12 bases left in between. CDR3 size: 16 residues. Germline CDR1 and CDR2: LNHNV and YYDKDF (reference sequence). The CDR3 loop reads CATSRDLGLGNTEAFF. CDR3 nucleotides: TGTGCCACCAGCAGAGATCTCGGGCTAGGGAACACTGAAGCTTTCTTT.

The CDR3 coding sequence is TGTGCCAGCAGCCCGACCTTAGCGGGGGGCGGAGATACGCAGTATTTT. It specifies CASSPTLAGGGDTQYF. The chain employs TRBV7-3 and TRBJ2-3; 10 bases agree with TRBD2. The trim removed 5 bases at V and 5 bases at J, leaving 10 bases unmatched. This CDR3 is built from 16 residues. Germline V gene lookup returns CDR1 SGHTA and CDR2 FQGTGA.

The V call is TRBV28, the J call TRBJ2-3; maybe TRBD1 (6 bases). CDR3 length: 15 residues. The V and J ends lost 2 bases and 8 bases respectively, with 17 bases between them. Germline V gene lookup returns CDR1 MDHEN and CDR2 SYDVKM. In nucleotides, the CDR3 is TGTGCCAGCAGTTTACCCGGGACAACGGCAGTTACGCAGTATTTT. Amino acids: CASSLPGTTAVTQYF.

This rearrangement joins TRBV6-6 to TRBJ1-6; D unclear. In germline, CDR1 is MNHNY, CDR2 SVGAGI (reference sequence). The CDR3 extends over 14 amino acids. Deletions cut 0 bases from V and 7 bases from J, with 7 bases between. CDR3 in amino acids: CASSYSAENSPLHF. CDR3 coding DNA: TGTGCCAGCAGTTACTCGGCTGAGAATTCACCCCTCCACTTT.

A single count supports this clone. The chain combines TRBV4-3 with TRBJ2-7; 10 nucleotides line up with TRBD1. The J segment lost 5 bases and the V segment lost 4 bases, leaving 5 bases of the junction unmatched. This CDR3 spans 14 amino acids. Germline CDR1 reads LGHNA; CDR2 reads YSLEER. In DNA form, the CDR3 reads TGCGCCAGCAGCCCAAAAGGACAGGGGGACGAGCAGTACTTC. Translating gives CASSPKGQGDEQYF.

This clone occurred a few times. The chain carries TRBV21-1 and TRBJ2-7. TRBV21-1 is reported as a pseudogene. The CDR3 length is 13 residues. The CDR3 sequence: CASSLPSSYEQYF. CDR3 DNA: TGTGCCAGCAGCTTACCAAGCTCCTACGAGCAGTACTTC.

This chain links TRBV19 with TRBJ1-2; D is undetermined. The CDR3 covers 16 residues. Germline lookup yields CDR1 LNHDA and CDR2 SQIVND (reference sequence). The V and J ends lost 0 bases and 1 base respectively, with 12 bases between them. DNA of the CDR3: TGTGCCAGTAGTATAGAAGGGCAGGAAATTAACTATGGCTACACCTTC. This translates into CASSIEGQEINYGYTF. The entire variable domain, with the rest obtained from reference TRBV19 and TRBJ1-2, is as follows: DGGITQSPKYLFRKEGQNVTLSCEQNLNHDAMYWYRQDPGQGLRLIYYSQIVNDFQKGDIAEGYSVSREKKESFPLTVTSAQKNPTAFYLCASSIEGQEINYGYTFGSGTRLTVV.

This clone showed up just once. V and J are TRBV13 and TRBJ2-1; 7 bases are a match to TRBD1. V lost 5 bases and J lost 0; bases outside the gene matches: 10. Germline V gives CDR1 PRHDT, CDR2 FYEKMQ (reference sequence). The CDR3 runs 17 residues. DNA for the CDR3: TGTGCCAGCAGCGTAAACAGGGGTTCTGGCTCCTACAATGAGCAGTTCTTC. As protein: CASSVNRGSGSYNEQFF.

The rearrangement links TRBV7-9 to TRBJ2-3, with D possibly called TRBD1 or TRBD2 (5 bases each). CDR1 and CDR2 (germline): SEHNR, FQNEAQ (reference sequence). The V end was cut by 5 bases, the J end by 1 base, with 10 bases between. The CDR3 consists of 14 residues. The CDR3 loop is CASSVLGGTDTQYF. The CDR3 DNA follows: TGTGCCAGCAGCGTCTTGGGGGGCACAGATACGCAGTATTTT.

This rearrangement joins TRBV7-6 to TRBJ2-1; tentatively, D is TRBD1 or TRBD2 (6 bases each). Germline assignment: CDR1 SGHVS and CDR2 FNYEAQ. The CDR3 is 11 amino acids. V was trimmed by 8 bases and J by 9 bases, leaving 11 bases between them. The CDR3 DNA is TGTGCCAGCTTACAGGGAGGTGAGCAGTTCTTC. Encoded protein: CASLQGGEQFF.

CDR3 amino acids: CASSQVAGEGRNEQFF. In DNA form, the CDR3 reads TGCGCCAGCAGCCAAGTCGCGGGGGAGGGCCGGAATGAGCAGTTCTTC. The rearrangement joins TRBV4-1 to TRBJ2-1, with 7 bases aligning to TRBD2. Germline-derived CDR1 and CDR2 are MGHRA and YSYEKL. The junction had 10 bases not matched to a gene; V was cut back by 1 base and J by 7 bases. The CDR3 consists of 16 residues.

This clone was detected a few times. The chain links TRBV19 to TRBJ1-5, with TRBD1 as a possible D gene (6 bases). CDR1 LNHDA and CDR2 SQIVND come from the germline V gene (reference sequence). V was cut by 8 bases and J by 3 bases, with 17 bases left in between. The CDR3 length is 15 residues. CDR3 DNA sequence: TGTGCCAGTTTGCTAGGGGGATATTCCAATCAGCCCCAGCATTTT. Residues: CASLLGGYSNQPQHF.

The chain carries TRBV28 and TRBJ2-4; D is perhaps TRBD1 or TRBD2 (5 bases each). Germline V gene data show CDR1 as MDHEN and CDR2 as SYDVKM. The CDR3 is 15 amino acids. Trimming removed 3 bases at V and 3 bases at J, with 12 bases between. CDR3 nucleotides: TGTGCCAGCAGTTTCTGGGGGTCGGGCAAAAACATTCAGTACTTC. Translating gives CASSFWGSGKNIQYF.

This chain joins TRBV25-1 and TRBJ1-1, with 8 bases fitting TRBD1. CDR3 length: 15 residues. The V and J ends lost 5 bases and 3 bases, in that order; junction bases with no gene match: 8. Germline lookup yields CDR1 MGHDK and CDR2 SYGVNS. The chain's CDR3 is CASSPYRGNDTEAFF. The CDR3 DNA sequence: TGTGCCAGCAGTCCCTACAGGGGGAATGACACTGAAGCTTTCTTT.

The chain uses TRBV9 and TRBJ2-7; TRBD1 matches at 7 bases. CDR3 size: 12 residues. Germline loops: CDR1 SGDLS, CDR2 YYNGEE. V lost 3 bases, J lost 7 bases, and 4 bases stayed unmatched. CDR3: CASSDNRGEQYF. For the CDR3, the DNA is TGTGCCAGCAGCGACAACAGGGGTGAGCAGTACTTC.